These T cell receptor beta chains were read from a single sample in a study of shared clonotypes between healthy human individuals. Using immunoSEQ multiplex PCR, the repertoire was profiled, and TCRdb retains in-frame clones only, with some absent. The sample consists of about 230,000 clones, approximately 70% of them appearing once. Sequenced input: memory CD4+ T cells sorted from blood. These receptors all stem from a young man in good health. Each CDR3 is given with its conserved first and last residue. The order of the fields is V gene, J gene, D gene, CDR3 length, clone size, CDR3 protein, CDR3 DNA. The D gene is left open where the match is weak. Clone size, where shown, is once, few, many, or a class for clones that have expanded.

>TRBV11-2|TRBJ1-1|-|18|-
CASSLVGQGLSTRTEAFF
TGTGCCAGCAGCTTAGTCGGTCAGGGTTTGTCGACGAGAACTGAAGCTTTCTTT
>TRBV9|TRBJ2-7|-|15|-
CASSQKATHTYEQYF
TGTGCCAGCAGCCAGAAGGCCACTCACACCTACGAGCAGTACTTC
>TRBV4-1|TRBJ2-1|TRBD2|17|-
CASSQVSGRTGDNEQFF
TGCGCCAGCAGCCAAGTTAGCGGGAGGACCGGCGACAATGAGCAGTTCTTC
>TRBV6-1|TRBJ1-2|TRBD1|12|few
CASRRTGQGYTF
TGTGCCAGCAGGAGGACAGGGCAAGGCTACACCTTC
>TRBV7-6|TRBJ2-1|-|16|few
CASSPTTDVSYNEQFF
TGTGCCAGCAGCCCTACGACCGATGTCAGTTACAATGAGCAGTTCTTC
>TRBV4-3|TRBJ2-1|TRBD2|17|-
CASSPRKSALAGYEQFF
TGCGCCAGCAGCCCCCGAAAAAGTGCGCTAGCGGGATACGAGCAGTTCTTC
>TRBV11-2|TRBJ2-7|-|16|-
CASSLIGRSLTYEQYF
TGTGCCAGCAGCTTAATAGGGAGGTCGTTGACCTACGAGCAGTACTTC
>TRBV9|TRBJ2-1|TRBD2|16|-
CASSVAASGLYNEQFF
TGTGCCAGCAGCGTAGCGGCTAGCGGGCTTTACAATGAGCAGTTCTTC
>TRBV14|TRBJ2-1|TRBD2|15|few
CASSPLAGVGNEQFF
TGTGCCAGCAGCCCTCTAGCGGGAGTCGGCAATGAGCAGTTCTTC
>TRBV28|TRBJ2-7|-|14|-
CASRRGGSGYEQYF
TGTGCCAGCAGGAGGGGGGGATCTGGCTACGAGCAGTACTTC
>TRBV7-2|TRBJ1-1|-|13|-
CASSGGHNTEAFF
TGTGCCAGCAGCGGAGGACACAACACTGAAGCTTTCTTT
>TRBV19|TRBJ2-6|-|19|once
CASSYFWGAGSSGANVLTF
TGTGCCAGTAGTTACTTTTGGGGGGCAGGGAGCTCTGGGGCCAACGTCCTGACTTTC
>TRBV2|TRBJ1-5|-|13|-
CAIRTGPTEPQHF
TGTGCCATCCGAACGGGCCCCACGGAGCCCCAGCATTTT
>TRBV19|TRBJ2-2|-|13|-
CASARRGSGELFF
TGTGCCAGTGCCCGGCGGGGATCCGGGGAGCTGTTTTTT
>TRBV9|TRBJ2-3|-|14|-
CASSVRGDTDTQYF
TGTGCCAGCAGCGTTCGGGGAGACACAGATACGCAGTATTTT
>TRBV7-8|TRBJ1-1|-|15|once
CASSLVRGKLTEAFF
TGTGCCAGCAGCTTAGTGAGGGGAAAGTTAACTGAAGCTTTCTTT
>TRBV6-1|TRBJ2-2|-|13|once
CASRQGNTGELFF
TGTGCCAGCAGGCAGGGGAACACCGGGGAGCTGTTTTTT
>TRBV4-1|TRBJ1-5|-|16|-
CASSQEGRSSNQPQHF
TGCGCCAGCAGCCAAGAGGGACGGAGTAGCAATCAGCCCCAGCATTTT
>TRBV28|TRBJ2-5|TRBD1|16|-
CASSPAGGRLEETQYF
TGTGCCAGCAGTCCTGCAGGGGGCAGGTTGGAAGAGACCCAGTACTTC
>TRBV18|TRBJ2-2|-|12|few
CASSKYAGELFF
TGTGCCAGCTCAAAATACGCCGGGGAGCTGTTTTTT
>TRBV5-4|TRBJ2-7|-|15|-
CASSLGGVSSYEQYF
TGTGCCAGCAGCTTGGGCGGGGTGAGCTCCTACGAGCAGTACTTC
>TRBV6-1|TRBJ1-2|TRBD1|14|once
CASRPGQGNYGYTF
TGTGCCAGCAGGCCCGGACAGGGAAACTATGGCTACACCTTC
>TRBV7-2|TRBJ2-1|TRBD2|19|few
CASSSLWTSGSPSYNEQFF
TGTGCCAGCAGCTCCCTATGGACTAGCGGGAGTCCCTCCTACAATGAGCAGTTCTTC
>TRBV6-5|TRBJ2-7|-|14|few
CASNSGGASYEQYF
TGTGCCAGCAATTCCGGCGGGGCATCCTACGAGCAGTACTTC
>TRBV6-5|TRBJ2-7|TRBD1|12|-
CASTGDRDEQYF
TGTGCCAGCACCGGCGACAGGGACGAGCAGTACTTC
>TRBV4-1|TRBJ2-7|-|13|-
CASRKGGAYEQYF
TGCGCCAGCAGGAAGGGGGGTGCCTACGAGCAGTACTTC
>TRBV7-2|TRBJ2-3|-|15|-
CASSRQQGLTDTQYF
TGTGCCAGCAGCCGACAACAGGGACTCACAGATACGCAGTATTTT
>TRBV6-5|TRBJ1-1|-|14|-
CASSYSKWNTEAFF
TGTGCCAGCAGTTACTCGAAGTGGAACACTGAAGCTTTCTTT
>TRBV18|TRBJ2-5|-|16|-
CASSPEKSSWGETQYF
TGTGCCAGCTCACCAGAGAAGAGCAGCTGGGGAGAGACCCAGTACTTC
>TRBV7-9|TRBJ2-4|TRBD2|18|-
CASSFLAGGPLPKNIQYF
TGTGCCAGCAGCTTCCTAGCGGGAGGGCCCTTACCCAAAAACATTCAGTACTTC
>TRBV6-6|TRBJ2-7|-|14|-
CASSAPPILWEQYF
TGTGCCAGCAGCGCCCCCCCGATTCTCTGGGAGCAGTACTTC
>TRBV7-2|TRBJ2-3|-|17|many
CASSLATPLLPPDTQYF
TGTGCCAGCAGCTTAGCAACCCCTCTCCTCCCTCCGGATACGCAGTATTTT
>TRBV20-1|TRBJ2-5|-|10|-
CSVGAETQYF
TGCAGTGTGGGTGCAGAGACCCAGTACTTC
>TRBV12-5|TRBJ1-1|-|14|many
CASGLDTVGTEAFF
TGTGCTAGTGGTTTAGACACCGTGGGCACTGAAGCTTTCTTT
>TRBV5-1|TRBJ1-2|-|17|-
CASSVIGGRGANYGYTF
TGCGCCAGCAGCGTCATCGGGGGGCGCGGTGCTAACTATGGCTACACCTTC
>TRBV5-1|TRBJ1-2|TRBD1|14|-
CASSSPQGIYGYTF
TGCGCCAGCAGCTCCCCACAGGGGATCTATGGCTACACCTTC
>TRBV5-4|TRBJ1-2|TRBD1|15|-
CASSRGQELNYGYTF
TGTGCCAGCAGCAGGGGACAGGAACTTAACTATGGCTACACCTTC
>TRBV5-1|TRBJ2-7|-|13|-
CASSFAGRNEQYF
TGCGCCAGCAGCTTTGCAGGGAGGAACGAGCAGTACTTC
>TRBV28|TRBJ2-5|TRBD2|15|-
CASIGLAGWGETQYF
TGTGCCAGCATTGGTCTAGCGGGATGGGGAGAGACCCAGTACTTC
>TRBV5-4|TRBJ1-4|-|16|-
CASSLGQGLANEKLFF
TGTGCCAGCAGCTTGGGCCAGGGTTTGGCTAATGAAAAACTGTTTTTT
>TRBV9|TRBJ2-1|TRBD2|13|once
CASSLREYNEQFF
TGTGCCAGCAGCCTGCGGGAGTACAATGAGCAGTTCTTC
>TRBV7-2|TRBJ1-1|-|15|-
CASSLLDSKNTEAFF
TGTGCCAGCAGCTTACTAGACAGCAAAAACACTGAAGCTTTCTTT
>TRBV11-2|TRBJ1-1|-|13|once
CASSSQKSTEAFF
TGTGCCAGCAGCTCGCAAAAGAGCACTGAAGCTTTCTTT
>TRBV7-2|TRBJ1-2|-|17|-
CASSSLPTTLLSYGYTF
TGTGCCAGCAGCTCATTGCCTACAACGTTGCTGAGCTATGGCTACACCTTC
>TRBV7-8|TRBJ1-2|TRBD1|15|-
CASSSRGQGKYGYTF
TGTGCCAGCAGCTCGCGTGGACAGGGAAAGTATGGCTACACCTTC
>TRBV7-2|TRBJ2-1|TRBD2|16|many
CASSLVGGRTYNEQFF
TGTGCCAGCAGCTTAGTGGGCGGGAGGACCTACAATGAGCAGTTCTTC
>TRBV11-2|TRBJ1-2|-|16|-
CASSLDAGTGVYGYTF
TGTGCCAGCAGCTTAGATGCAGGAACAGGAGTCTATGGCTACACCTTC
>TRBV5-1|TRBJ2-1|TRBD2|15|-
CASSEGLDSYNEQFF
TGCGCCAGCAGCGAGGGACTAGACTCCTACAATGAGCAGTTCTTC
>TRBV5-1|TRBJ2-3|-|16|-
CASSLGDGRTMDTQYF
TGCGCCAGCAGCTTGGGGGACGGGAGAACAATGGATACGCAGTATTTT
>TRBV13|TRBJ2-7|TRBD2|13|few
CASSLKRGGEQYF
TGTGCCAGCAGCTTAAAGCGGGGTGGCGAGCAGTACTTC
>TRBV7-6|TRBJ2-5|-|14|-
CASSSTPTQETQYF
TGTGCCAGCAGCTCTACCCCAACCCAAGAGACCCAGTACTTC
>TRBV7-2|TRBJ1-1|-|14|-
CASSQRQVPTEAFF
TGTGCCAGCAGCCAAAGACAGGTTCCCACTGAAGCTTTCTTT
>TRBV5-6|TRBJ2-7|-|14|-
CASSLRRVSYEQYF
TGTGCCAGCAGCTTGCGACGGGTTTCCTACGAGCAGTACTTC
>TRBV5-4|TRBJ2-2|-|13|few
CASSIDRSGELFF
TGTGCCAGCAGCATAGACAGATCCGGGGAGCTGTTTTTT
>TRBV28|TRBJ2-7|-|16|-
CAGCQQFTPDTCEQYF
TGTGCGGGCTGCCAGCAGTTTACCCCCGACACGTGCGAGCAGTACTTC
>TRBV2|TRBJ2-2|-|15|few
CASSEARVPTGELFF
TGTGCCAGCAGTGAAGCGCGGGTACCGACCGGGGAGCTGTTTTTT
>TRBV7-8|TRBJ1-1|TRBD1|15|once
CASSLDRTGVTEAFF
TGTGCCAGCAGCTTAGACAGGACAGGGGTCACTGAAGCTTTCTTT
>TRBV7-2|TRBJ2-1|-|16|-
CASSLAWGWVDNEQFF
TGTGCCAGCAGCTTAGCTTGGGGTTGGGTAGACAATGAGCAGTTCTTC
>TRBV7-6|TRBJ2-4|-|15|-
CASSLGSGGKNIQYF
TGTGCCAGCAGCTTAGGATCAGGGGGGAAAAACATTCAGTACTTC